These 5 T cell receptor beta chains were all obtained from the same sample, sequenced in a study of molecular identifiers for immune sequencing clone quantification. TCRdb re-called the PCR reads with MiXCR, one entry per CDR3 protein. Of 300,000 to 350,000 distinct CDR3 sequences in the sample, over 20% were seen once. The sequencing sample was made of naive CD8+ T cells from blood, with Jurkat cell RNA spiked in. As for subset: FACS-sorted CD8+CD4-CCR7+CD45RA+ naive T cells. Receptors originate from a human donor in good health. Some libraries in this study had Jurkat cell RNA spiked in.

This clonotype was detected ten times or more. The chain recombines TRBV5-6 with TRBJ2-3; D might be TRBD1 (5 bases). Germline CDR1 and CDR2: SGHDT and YYEEEE. The ends were cut back, 0 bases at V and 2 bases at J, with 13 bases in the middle. The CDR3 runs 16 residues. DNA of the CDR3: TGTGCCAGCAGCTTGGCGTTGGGGCGCAACACAGATACGCAGTATTTT. It specifies CASSLALGRNTDTQYF.

The chain recombines TRBV27 with TRBJ2-1; 7 bases map to TRBD2. After removal of 2 bases from V and 3 bases from J, the junction contained 4 bases not matched to a gene. Germline V gene lookup returns CDR1 MNHEY and CDR2 SMNVEV (reference sequence). The CDR3 consists of 15 residues. CDR3 nucleotide sequence: TGTGCCAGCAGTTTAACTAGCGCCTACTACAATGAGCAGTTCTTC. Its protein is CASSLTSAYYNEQFF.

Comment on this clonotype: A read error may explain this, as a much larger clone is one base away. CDR3 DNA: TGTGCCAGCAGCCAAGATCCAGCGGGATCGGCCGAGCAGTGCTTC. It encodes CASSQDPAGSAEQCF. The V gene is TRBV4-2, the J gene TRBJ2-7, with TRBD2 identical over 7 bases. CDR3 size: 15 residues. CDR1 and CDR2 (germline): LGHNA, YNFKEQ.

Comments on this clonotype: Possible read error: a much larger clone is one base away. The rearrangement uses TRBV6-1 and TRBJ1-4; tentative D call: TRBD1 (5 bases). The CDR3 covers 14 residues. The V gene's germline CDR1 is MNHNS and CDR2 SASEGT. CDR3 amino acids: CASGEGTYREKLFF. The CDR3 DNA reads TGTGCCAGCGGTGAGGGGACTTATCGGGAAAAACTGTTTTTT.

The table lists this clonotype with many counts. This sequence joins TRBV6-5 and TRBJ1-1; D not certain. Germline-derived CDR1 and CDR2 are MNHEY and SVGAGI. Trimming took off 6 bases at V and 1 base at J, with 12 bases between the two ends. The CDR3 covers 14 residues. In DNA, the CDR3 is TGTGCCAGCAGCCACCAGGCTACGAACACTGAAGCTTTCTTT. Its protein is CASSHQATNTEAFF.